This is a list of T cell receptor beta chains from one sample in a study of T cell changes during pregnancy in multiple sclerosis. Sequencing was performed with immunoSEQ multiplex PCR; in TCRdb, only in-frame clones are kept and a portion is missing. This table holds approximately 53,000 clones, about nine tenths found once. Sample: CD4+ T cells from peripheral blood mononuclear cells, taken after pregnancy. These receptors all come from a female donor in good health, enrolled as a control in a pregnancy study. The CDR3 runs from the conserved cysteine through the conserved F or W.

CDR3: CATRNTGVGGYTF
J: TRBJ1-2
V: TRBV27

CDR3: CASSASRYSGNTIYF
J: TRBJ1-3
V: TRBV6-5

CDR3: CASNGGTVAYEQYF
J: TRBJ2-7
V: TRBV7-9

CDR3: CASSSRHYEQYF
J: TRBJ2-7
V: TRBV6-5

CDR3: CASSLQGQDQPQHF
J: TRBJ1-5
V: TRBV5-6

CDR3: CASSTGTGTRRELFF
J: TRBJ2-2
V: TRBV5-1

CDR3: CASSFRSSGRVGSQETQYF
J: TRBJ2-5
V: TRBV28

CDR3: CATSRAGVGRLPRPQHF
J: TRBJ1-5
V: TRBV15

CDR3: CAIKGQAKDGYTF
J: TRBJ1-2
V: TRBV10-3

CDR3: CASSPQLGQHQPQHF
J: TRBJ1-5
V: TRBV18

CDR3: CAISDYGQGIFGNTIYF
J: TRBJ1-3
V: TRBV10-3

CDR3: CATSMENYGYTF
J: TRBJ1-2
V: TRBV15

CDR3: CASSQGGTIRETQYF
J: TRBJ2-5
V: TRBV4-1

CDR3: CASSPLGSGVDSGANVLTF
J: TRBJ2-6
V: TRBV7-2

CDR3: CASSLTSGGTDTQYF
J: TRBJ2-3
V: TRBV5-4

CDR3: CASSRGLAGDEQFF
J: TRBJ2-1
V: TRBV18

CDR3: CASSLGGTGANYGYTF
J: TRBJ1-2
V: TRBV5-6

CDR3: CASSGLTGELFF
J: TRBJ2-2
V: TRBV6-4

CDR3: CASRGTGANTGELFF
J: TRBJ2-2
V: TRBV7-9

CDR3: CASSYRGQGASYEQYF
J: TRBJ2-7
V: TRBV6-5

CDR3: CASSPSVYGYTF
J: TRBJ1-2
V: TRBV18

CDR3: CASSEQTLAKNIQYF
J: TRBJ2-4
V: TRBV19

CDR3: CASSFYSGNTIYF
J: TRBJ1-3
V: TRBV11-2

CDR3: CAWSSRGNTEAFF
J: TRBJ1-1
V: TRBV30

CDR3: CASSSPTGLRRNEQFF
J: TRBJ2-1
V: TRBV5-5

CDR3: CATQRGTGNTIYF
J: TRBJ1-3
V: TRBV19

CDR3: CASSAPGRAGHNEQFF
J: TRBJ2-1
V: TRBV9

CDR3: CASSLKQASRGYTF
J: TRBJ1-2
V: TRBV28

CDR3: CASSERQVYGYTF
J: TRBJ1-2
V: TRBV2

CDR3: CARTGTGYNEQFF
J: TRBJ2-1
V: TRBV30

CDR3: CASSGGQGSGANVLTF
J: TRBJ2-6
V: TRBV5-1

CDR3: CASSEWTPRAKNIQYF
J: TRBJ2-4
V: TRBV6-4

CDR3: CASSGAGGPDTQYF
J: TRBJ2-3
V: TRBV6-5

CDR3: CASSPLSGGETGELFF
J: TRBJ2-2
V: TRBV18

CDR3: CASSVSSVRYEQYF
J: TRBJ2-7
V: TRBV9

CDR3: CASSVVVGQYEQYF
J: TRBJ2-7
V: TRBV11-2

CDR3: CASSPTQETQYF
J: TRBJ2-5
V: TRBV18

CDR3: CASWTSGGVPTDTQYF
J: TRBJ2-3
V: TRBV28

CDR3: CASSNSLRETGELFF
J: TRBJ2-2
V: TRBV21-1

CDR3: CASDPRGVYEQYF
J: TRBJ2-7
V: TRBV2

CDR3: CASSFMRTSTDTQYF
J: TRBJ2-3
V: TRBV28

CDR3: CASTPGSGNNEKLFF
J: TRBJ1-4
V: TRBV5-4

CDR3: CASTHQGSTRAFF
J: TRBJ1-1
V: TRBV19

CDR3: CASSSMIRTGDNEQFF
J: TRBJ2-1
V: TRBV7-9

CDR3: CASSLSFTGTSGLMFF
J: TRBJ2-2
V: TRBV5-1

CDR3: CASSPGQGSTPEAFF
J: TRBJ1-1
V: TRBV6-5

CDR3: CASTRQGANTGELFF
J: TRBJ2-2
V: TRBV19

CDR3: CASAMGGSYEQYF
J: TRBJ2-7
V: TRBV5-1

CDR3: CASSPGTSPYNEQFF
J: TRBJ2-1
V: TRBV14

CDR3: CASSLGATPNTEAFF
J: TRBJ1-1
V: TRBV7-2

CDR3: CASRFQGPSGANVLTF
J: TRBJ2-6
V: TRBV5-1

CDR3: CATSRDLTGVGYTF
J: TRBJ1-2
V: TRBV15

CDR3: CASRGTGETAGYTF
J: TRBJ1-2
V: TRBV5-6

CDR3: CASSLNPTLGGKTQYF
J: TRBJ2-5
V: TRBV11-1

CDR3: CASSYSGQLYGYTF
J: TRBJ1-2
V: TRBV6-5

CDR3: CASSLGSGGDTQYF
J: TRBJ2-3
V: TRBV28

CDR3: CASHRTQLSTGELFF
J: TRBJ2-2
V: TRBV5-1